The 25 T cell receptor beta chains below were found in one sample sequenced in a study of blood T cells in healthy people across ages. For the second PCR, which ran for roughly 6 to 11 cycles, a sample-barcoded 5' primer and a J-beta primer mix were used. TCRdb recomputed calls from the 5' RACE reads with MiXCR, one row per CDR3 protein. This table holds over a million distinct CDR3 sequences, around 42% found once. Sequencing used blood. All receptors derive from a woman under 30 in good health.

This clonotype was counted a few times. This chain uses TRBV20-1 with TRBJ2-7; 7 nucleotides match TRBD2. CDR1 and CDR2 from the germline V gene are DFQATT and SNEGSKA (reference sequence). With 3 bases clipped from V and 2 bases from J, the junction kept 7 bases outside the gene matches. This CDR3 comprises 14 residues. CDR3 region: CSASNPGLTYEQYF. The CDR3 DNA follows: TGCAGTGCTAGCAACCCGGGACTAACCTACGAGCAGTACTTC.

This rearrangement joins TRBV2 to TRBJ2-5, with 9 bases aligning to TRBD2. Germline V CDR1 and CDR2: SNHLY, FYNNEI. V shed 6 bases and J 5 bases; nucleotides not matched to a gene: 10. The CDR3 runs 15 residues. The CDR3: CASSPTAGGYETQYF. In DNA, the CDR3 is TGTGCCAGCAGCCCTACGGCGGGGGGGTATGAGACCCAGTACTTC.

This chain connects TRBV5-1 to TRBJ1-4; D might be TRBD1 (6 bases). The V end lost 4 bases, the J end lost 7 bases, and 20 bases lay between the germline ends. Germline V lookup: CDR1 SGHRS, CDR2 YFSETQ. The CDR3 sequence is 16 residues long. CDR3 coding DNA: TGCGCCAGCAGCCGCGAATTTGACGGAGGGGGTGAAAAACTGTTTTTT. Translation: CASSREFDGGGEKLFF.

The J gene is TRBJ1-1, the V gene TRBV7-9; D is ambiguous. The germline V gene encodes CDR1 SEHNR and CDR2 FQNEAQ (reference sequence). This CDR3 has 14 amino acids. Trimming pared 1 base from V and 7 bases from J, leaving 13 bases between. The CDR3 protein is CASSLEGLRGEAFF. CDR3 bases: TGTGCCAGCAGCTTAGAAGGCCTCCGCGGTGAAGCTTTCTTT. The full variable domain, completed using reference TRBV7-9 and TRBJ1-1, is DTGVSQNPRHKITKRGQNVTFRCDPISEHNRLYWYRQTLGQGPEFLTYFQNEAQLEKSRLLSDRFSAERPKGSFSTLEIQRTEQGDSAMYLCASSLEGLRGEAFFGQGTRLTVV.

The chain couples TRBV9 to TRBJ1-5, with 8 bases matching TRBD1. V was clipped by 3 bases and J by 2 bases; unmatched bases: 4. Germline V gene data show CDR1 as SGDLS and CDR2 as YYNGEE. The length of the CDR3 is 15 residues. Written as DNA, the CDR3 is TGTGCCAGCAGCGCAGGACAGGGACGCAATCAGCCCCAGCATTTT. Its translation: CASSAGQGRNQPQHF.

This clonotype was seen a handful of times. This sequence joins TRBV27 and TRBJ2-5; D gene ambiguous. The germline V and J ends were trimmed by 0 bases and 11 bases, with 13 bases remaining between them. The germline gives CDR1 MNHEY, CDR2 SMNVEV (reference sequence). CDR3 length: 13 amino acids. The CDR3 is CASSLSPASQQYF. As DNA, the CDR3 is TGTGCCAGCAGTTTATCCCCCGCCAGCCAGCAGTACTTC.

This clonotype was seen a few times. The chain has TRBV4-1 and TRBJ2-1; maybe TRBD1 (6 bases). The CDR3 extends over 13 amino acids. Between the trimmed V and J ends, which lost 4 bases and 10 bases, there was a span of 14 bases. The V gene's germline CDR1 is MGHRA and CDR2 YSYEKL. The CDR3 is CASSPVEGTEQFF. The CDR3 coding sequence is TGCGCCAGCAGCCCGGTAGAGGGGACAGAGCAGTTCTTC.

This clonotype was counted ten times or more. J is TRBJ2-1 and V is TRBV5-5; no definite D call. Deletions cut 0 bases from V and 8 bases from J, with 15 bases between. CDR3 length: 15 amino acids. The V gene's germline CDR1 is SGHKS and CDR2 YYEKEE (reference sequence). The CDR3 coding sequence is TGTGCCAGCAGCTTGGCCCGCCTCCCCTTCGATGAGCAGTTCTTC. This gives the protein CASSLARLPFDEQFF.

This clonotype was detected only a few times. This chain links TRBV20-1 with TRBJ2-5, with TRBD2 identical over 13 bases. CDR3 length equals 16 residues. V lost 6 bases to trimming and J lost 4 bases; unmatched junction nucleotides: 11. Germline CDR1 reads DFQATT; CDR2 reads SNEGSKA (reference sequence). The CDR3 DNA follows: TGCAGTGCCCGTGGACTAGCGGGAGTGCGGTTAGAGACCCAGTACTTC. This translates into CSARGLAGVRLETQYF.

J is TRBJ2-7 and V is TRBV20-1, with D possibly matching TRBD1 (6 bases). There are 16 residues in the CDR3. V was pared by 2 bases and J by 1 base, with 18 bases between. Germline loops: CDR1 DFQATT, CDR2 SNEGSKA (reference sequence). CDR3: CSARNPPRGLSYEQYF. DNA of the CDR3: TGCAGTGCTAGAAACCCCCCCAGGGGATTATCCTACGAGCAGTACTTC.

The V call is TRBV2, the J call TRBJ1-5, with D unresolved. This CDR3 is 14 amino acids long. Between the trimmed V and J ends, which lost 1 base and 9 bases, there was a span of 13 bases. CDR1 and CDR2 from the germline V gene are SNHLY and FYNNEI. The CDR3 here is CASSEGQTWGPQHF. The CDR3 nucleotides read TGTGCCAGCAGTGAAGGGCAGACTTGGGGGCCCCAGCATTTT.

The chain is built from TRBV5-6 and TRBJ2-1, with 8 bases matching TRBD2. The CDR3 contains 15 residues. Per the germline V gene, CDR1 is SGHDT and CDR2 is YYEEEE. The V segment lost 1 base and the J segment 3 bases; nucleotides outside the gene matches: 3. As DNA, the CDR3 is TGTGCCAGCAGCTTGTATAGCGGGGTCTACAATGAGCAGTTCTTC. It translates to CASSLYSGVYNEQFF.

The chain employs TRBV2 and TRBJ1-5; no clear D. This CDR3 has 14 amino acids. V was shortened by 7 bases and J by 3 bases, with 13 bases between the two germline ends. CDR1 is SNHLY and CDR2 is FYNNEI in the germline V gene. The CDR3 DNA follows: TGTGCCAGCATGCTGGAAGGGAACAATCAGCCCCAGCATTTT. This translates into CASMLEGNNQPQHF.

This clonotype was seen a few times. The chain joins TRBV20-1 to TRBJ2-4, with 10 bases lining up with TRBD2. This CDR3 region has 19 residues. The V and J ends lost 0 bases and 0 bases, in that order; junction bases with no gene match: 11. Germline V gives CDR1 DFQATT, CDR2 SNEGSKA (reference sequence). The DNA for the CDR3 is TGCAGTGCTAGAGACGAAGCGGGAGGGCGACGTTTAGCCAAAAACATTCAGTACTTC. It translates to CSARDEAGGRRLAKNIQYF.

J is TRBJ2-5 and V is TRBV20-1, with 10 bases aligning to TRBD2. The closer fit of TRBJ2-7 to the DNA end suggests the J call may be wrong. Looked up from germline, CDR1 is DFQATT and CDR2 is SNEGSKA (reference sequence). The length of the CDR3 is 17 residues. DNA for the CDR3: TGCAGTGCTAGATCGGGGTGGCTAGCGGGAGTTGACTACGAGCAGTACTTC. Protein sequence: CSARSGWLAGVDYEQYF.

The chain uses TRBV6-2 or TRBV6-3 and TRBJ2-5; TRBD2 agrees at 11 bases. The trim removed 6 bases at V and 2 bases at J, leaving 8 bases unmatched. Germline V gene sequence: CDR1 MNHEY, CDR2 SVGEGT. This CDR3 has 16 amino acids. CDR3 sequence reads: CASRRTGTSGQETQYF. CDR3 coding DNA: TGTGCCAGCAGGCGGACTGGGACTAGCGGACAAGAGACCCAGTACTTC.

The V call is TRBV7-9, the J call TRBJ2-7; D is perhaps TRBD1 (5 bases). Trimming cost V 5 bases and J 7 bases, with 15 bases left between them. The CDR3 runs 13 residues. Looked up from germline, CDR1 is SEHNR and CDR2 is FQNEAQ (reference sequence). CDR3 coding DNA: TGTGCCAGCAGCCCAGATTGGGGCAATGAGCAGTACTTC. Its translation: CASSPDWGNEQYF.

Note on this clonotype: Since a much larger clone is just one base distant, this may be a read error. The CDR3 is CASSSARTSYNEQYF. CDR3 DNA sequence: TGTGCCAGCAGCTCGGCAAGGACTTCCTACAATGAGCAGTACTTC. The V gene is TRBV7-2, the J gene TRBJ2-1, with TRBD2 as a possible D gene (5 bases). Matching the DNA end better, TRBJ2-7 makes the J call doubtful. Per germline, CDR1 SGHTA and CDR2 FQGNSA. This CDR3 is built from 15 residues.

The chain's CDR3 is CASRIPGPCQSVGYTF. The CDR3 nucleotides are TGTGCCAGCAGGATCCCGGGACCCTGTCAGTCGGTTGGCTACACCTTC. The chain links TRBV21-1 to TRBJ1-2; the DNA was not used to check the table's D call, TRBD1. TRBV21-1 is reported as a pseudogene. CDR3 length equals 16 residues.

V is TRBV5-5 and J is TRBJ2-4, with D possibly matching TRBD1 (7 bases). The J call is uncertain, as TRBJ2-7 better fits the DNA end. Germline values: CDR1 SGHKS, CDR2 YYEKEE (reference sequence). The CDR3 is 15 residues long. In DNA form, the CDR3 reads TGTGCCAGCAGCTTGGAACAGGGGACTTCCTACGAGCAGTACTTC. Translating it yields CASSLEQGTSYEQYF.

Only a few counts were recorded for this clonotype. The chain has TRBV14 and TRBJ1-2; 9 nucleotides line up with TRBD1. The junction had 6 bases not matched to a gene; V was cut back by 0 bases and J by 4 bases. This CDR3 has 16 amino acids. CDR1 and CDR2 from the germline V gene are SGHDN and FVKESK. The CDR3 nucleotides are TGTGCCAGCAGCCAAGATCAAACAGGGGGCTTCTATGGCTACACCTTC. Translating gives CASSQDQTGGFYGYTF. The complete variable domain, with remaining parts taken from reference TRBV14 and TRBJ1-2, reads EAGVTQFPSHSVIEKGQTVTLRCDPISGHDNLYWYRRVMGKEIKFLLHFVKESKQDESGMPNNRFLAERTGGTYSTLKVQPAELEDSGVYFCASSQDQTGGFYGYTFGSGTRLTVV.

The genes are TRBV12-3 or TRBV12-4 and TRBJ2-4; D remains unclear. V was clipped by 1 base and J by 2 bases, with 6 bases between them. This CDR3 is 14 amino acids long. This CDR3 is CASSLEGSKNIQYF. The CDR3 DNA reads TGTGCCAGCAGTTTAGAAGGGTCCAAAAACATTCAGTACTTC.

The V call is TRBV12-3 or TRBV12-4, the J call TRBJ1-5; D is uncertain. V was shortened by 3 bases and J by 3 bases, with 15 bases between the two germline ends. The CDR3 is made up of 16 amino acids. The CDR3 loop is CASSFPGVGNNQPQHF. In DNA form, the CDR3 reads TGTGCCAGCAGTTTTCCCGGGGTGGGTAACAATCAGCCCCAGCATTTT.

This clonotype was detected only a few times. The chain recombines TRBV27 with TRBJ2-5, with a weak D call TRBD1 (5 bases). Looked up from germline, CDR1 is MNHEY and CDR2 is SMNVEV (reference sequence). V gave up 3 bases and J gave up 4 bases, with 12 bases separating them. The CDR3 sequence is 14 residues long. The CDR3 loop is CASSLFQGGETQYF. CDR3 bases: TGTGCCAGCAGTTTGTTTCAGGGCGGAGAGACCCAGTACTTC.

This clonotype came up a few times. The V call is TRBV27, the J call TRBJ1-1; perhaps TRBD1 as D (5 bases). In germline, CDR1 is MNHEY, CDR2 SMNVEV (reference sequence). Trimming removed 3 bases from V and 0 bases from J, with 11 bases in between. CDR3 length equals 15 residues. The CDR3 DNA reads TGTGCCAGCAGTTTGACGGGGGGGGTGAACACTGAAGCTTTCTTT. Protein sequence: CASSLTGGVNTEAFF.